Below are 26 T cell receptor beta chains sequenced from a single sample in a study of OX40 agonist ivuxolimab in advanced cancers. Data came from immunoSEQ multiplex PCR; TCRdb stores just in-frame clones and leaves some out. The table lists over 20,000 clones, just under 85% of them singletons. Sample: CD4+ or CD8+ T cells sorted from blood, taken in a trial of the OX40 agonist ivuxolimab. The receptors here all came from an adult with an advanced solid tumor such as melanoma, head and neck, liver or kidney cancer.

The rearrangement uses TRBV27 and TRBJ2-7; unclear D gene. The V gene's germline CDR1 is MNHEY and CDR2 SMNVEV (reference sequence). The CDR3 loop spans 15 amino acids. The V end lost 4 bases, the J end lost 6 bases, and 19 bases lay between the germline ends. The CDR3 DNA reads TGTGCCAGCAGTTCCCCAGAATCGGTTTTTCGCGAGCAGTACTTC. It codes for CASSSPESVFREQYF.

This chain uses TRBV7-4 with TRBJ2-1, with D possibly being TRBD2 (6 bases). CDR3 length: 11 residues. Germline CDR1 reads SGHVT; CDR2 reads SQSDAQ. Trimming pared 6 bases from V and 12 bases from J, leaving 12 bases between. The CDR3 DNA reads TGTGCCAGCAGGTCCGGGAGAAGGCAGTTCTTC. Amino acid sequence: CASRSGRRQFF.

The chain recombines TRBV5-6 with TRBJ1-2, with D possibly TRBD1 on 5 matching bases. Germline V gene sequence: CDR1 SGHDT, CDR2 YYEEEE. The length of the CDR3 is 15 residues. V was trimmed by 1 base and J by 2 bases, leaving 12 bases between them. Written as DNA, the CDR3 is TGTGCCAGCAGCTTGATTAGGCAGGGAAACTATGGCTACACCTTC. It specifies CASSLIRQGNYGYTF. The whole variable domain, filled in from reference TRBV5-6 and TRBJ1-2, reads DAGVTQSPTHLIKTRGQQVTLRCSPKSGHDTVSWYQQALGQGPQFIFQYYEEEERQRGNFPDRFSGHQFPNYSSELNVNALLLGDSALYLCASSLIRQGNYGYTFGSGTRLTVV.

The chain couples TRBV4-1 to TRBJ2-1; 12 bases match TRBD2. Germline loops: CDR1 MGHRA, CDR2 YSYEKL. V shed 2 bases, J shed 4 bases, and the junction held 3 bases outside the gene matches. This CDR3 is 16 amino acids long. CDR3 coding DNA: TGCGCCAGCAGCCAACACGGACTAGCGGGGTACAATGAGCAGTTCTTC. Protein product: CASSQHGLAGYNEQFF.

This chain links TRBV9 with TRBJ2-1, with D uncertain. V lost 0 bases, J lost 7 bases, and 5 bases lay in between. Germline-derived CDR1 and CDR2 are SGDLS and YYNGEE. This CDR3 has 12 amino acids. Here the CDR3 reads CASSVDGNEQFF. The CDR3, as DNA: TGTGCCAGCAGCGTAGATGGGAATGAGCAGTTCTTC.

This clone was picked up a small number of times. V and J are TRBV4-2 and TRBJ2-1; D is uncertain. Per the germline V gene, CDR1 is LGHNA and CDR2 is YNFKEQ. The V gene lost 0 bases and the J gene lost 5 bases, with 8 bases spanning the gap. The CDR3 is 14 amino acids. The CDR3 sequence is CASSQESGDNEQFF. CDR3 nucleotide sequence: TGTGCCAGCAGCCAAGAATCTGGCGACAATGAGCAGTTCTTC.

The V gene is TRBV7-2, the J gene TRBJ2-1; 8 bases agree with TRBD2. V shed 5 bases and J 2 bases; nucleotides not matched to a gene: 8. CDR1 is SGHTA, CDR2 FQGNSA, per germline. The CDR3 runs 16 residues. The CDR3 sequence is CASSVGLVAAYNEQFF. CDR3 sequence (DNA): TGTGCCAGCAGCGTGGGACTAGTTGCTGCCTACAATGAGCAGTTCTTC.

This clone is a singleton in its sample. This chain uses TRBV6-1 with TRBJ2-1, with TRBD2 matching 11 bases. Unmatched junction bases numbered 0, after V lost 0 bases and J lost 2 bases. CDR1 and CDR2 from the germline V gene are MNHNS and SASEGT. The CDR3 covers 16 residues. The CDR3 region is CASSEASGGAYNEQFF. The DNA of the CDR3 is TGTGCCAGCAGTGAAGCTAGCGGGGGGGCCTACAATGAGCAGTTCTTC.

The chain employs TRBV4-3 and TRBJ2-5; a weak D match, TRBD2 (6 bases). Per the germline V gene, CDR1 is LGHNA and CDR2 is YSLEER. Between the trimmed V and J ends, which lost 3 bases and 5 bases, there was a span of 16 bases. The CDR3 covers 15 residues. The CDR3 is CASSQASGGSETQYF. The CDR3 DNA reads TGCGCCAGCAGCCAGGCCTCCGGAGGGTCGGAGACCCAGTACTTC.

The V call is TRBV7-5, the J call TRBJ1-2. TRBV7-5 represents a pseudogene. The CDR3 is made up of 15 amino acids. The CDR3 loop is CVRSPYPTPNYGYTF. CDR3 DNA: TGTGTCAGAAGCCCCTACCCGACTCCGAACTATGGCTACACCTTC.

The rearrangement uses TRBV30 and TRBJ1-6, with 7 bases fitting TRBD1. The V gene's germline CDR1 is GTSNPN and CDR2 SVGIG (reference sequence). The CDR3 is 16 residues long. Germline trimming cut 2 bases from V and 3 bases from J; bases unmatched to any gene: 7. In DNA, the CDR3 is TGTGCCTGGAGTAGGACAGGCAACTACTATAATTCACCCCTCCACTTT. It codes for CAWSRTGNYYNSPLHF.

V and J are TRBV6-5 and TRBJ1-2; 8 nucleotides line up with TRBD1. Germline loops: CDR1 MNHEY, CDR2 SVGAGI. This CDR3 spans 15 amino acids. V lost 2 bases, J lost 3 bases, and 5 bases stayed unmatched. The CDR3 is CASSYGQGAYYGYTF. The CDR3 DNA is TGTGCCAGCAGTTACGGACAGGGAGCGTACTATGGCTACACCTTC.

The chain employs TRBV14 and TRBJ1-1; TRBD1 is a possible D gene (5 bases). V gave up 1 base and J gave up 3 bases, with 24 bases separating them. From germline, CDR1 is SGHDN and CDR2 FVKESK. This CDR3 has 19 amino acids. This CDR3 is CASSQVAWDLKGRDTEAFF. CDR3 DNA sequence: TGTGCCAGCAGCCAAGTCGCCTGGGACTTAAAGGGCAGAGACACTGAAGCTTTCTTT.

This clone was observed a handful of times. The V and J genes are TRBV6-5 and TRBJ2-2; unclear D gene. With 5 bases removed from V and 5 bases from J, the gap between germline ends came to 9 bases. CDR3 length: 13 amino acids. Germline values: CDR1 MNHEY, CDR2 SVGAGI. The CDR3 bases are TGTGCCAGCAGTCCCTTTGAAACCGGGGAGCTGTTTTTT. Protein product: CASSPFETGELFF.

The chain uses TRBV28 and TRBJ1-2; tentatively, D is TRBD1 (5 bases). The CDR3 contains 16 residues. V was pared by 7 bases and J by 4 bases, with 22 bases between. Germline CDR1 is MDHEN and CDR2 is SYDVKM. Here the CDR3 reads CASTPPLDNQAYGYTF. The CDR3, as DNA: TGTGCCAGCACCCCCCCCTTGGACAACCAGGCCTATGGCTACACCTTC.

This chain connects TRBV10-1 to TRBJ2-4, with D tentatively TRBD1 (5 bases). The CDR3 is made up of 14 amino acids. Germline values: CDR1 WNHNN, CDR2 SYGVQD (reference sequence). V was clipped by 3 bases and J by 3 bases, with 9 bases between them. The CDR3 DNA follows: TGCGCCAGCAGTGAATCCCAGGGCAAAAACATTCAGTACTTC. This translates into CASSESQGKNIQYF.

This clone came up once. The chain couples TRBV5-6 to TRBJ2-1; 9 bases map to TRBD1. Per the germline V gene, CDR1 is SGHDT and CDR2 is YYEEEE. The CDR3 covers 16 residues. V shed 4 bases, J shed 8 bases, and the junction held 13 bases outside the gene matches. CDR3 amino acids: CASSATGTGFLHEQFF. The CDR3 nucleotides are TGTGCCAGCAGCGCGACCGGGACAGGGTTTTTGCATGAGCAGTTCTTC. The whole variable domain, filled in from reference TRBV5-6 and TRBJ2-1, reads DAGVTQSPTHLIKTRGQQVTLRCSPKSGHDTVSWYQQALGQGPQFIFQYYEEEERQRGNFPDRFSGHQFPNYSSELNVNALLLGDSALYLCASSATGTGFLHEQFFGPGTRLTVL.

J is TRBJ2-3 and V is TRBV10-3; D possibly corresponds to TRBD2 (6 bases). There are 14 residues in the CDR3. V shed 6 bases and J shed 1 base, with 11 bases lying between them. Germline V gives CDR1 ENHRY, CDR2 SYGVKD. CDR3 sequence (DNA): TGTGCCATCAGCCACGGAGGGGGCACAGATACGCAGTATTTT. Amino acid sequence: CAISHGGGTDTQYF.

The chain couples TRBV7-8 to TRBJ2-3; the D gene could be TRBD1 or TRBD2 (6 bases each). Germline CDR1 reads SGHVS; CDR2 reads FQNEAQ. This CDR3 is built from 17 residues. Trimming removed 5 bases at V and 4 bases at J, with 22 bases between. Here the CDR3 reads CASSTLGRGGSSDTQYF. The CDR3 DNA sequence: TGTGCCAGCAGCACCCTCGGGCGAGGGGGGTCCTCAGATACGCAGTATTTT.

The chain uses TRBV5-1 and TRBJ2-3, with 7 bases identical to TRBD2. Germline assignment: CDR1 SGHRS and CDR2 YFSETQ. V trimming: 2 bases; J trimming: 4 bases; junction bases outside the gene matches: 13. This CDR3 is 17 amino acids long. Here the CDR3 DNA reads TGCGCCAGCAGCTTCCGGGGGGACCAGTTATGGGCAGATACGCAGTATTTT. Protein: CASSFRGDQLWADTQYF. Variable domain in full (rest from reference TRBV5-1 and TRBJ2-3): KAGVTQTPRYLIKTRGQQVTLSCSPISGHRSVSWYQQTPGQGLQFLFEYFSETQRNKGNFPGRFSGRQFSNSRSEMNVSTLELGDSALYLCASSFRGDQLWADTQYFGPGTRLTVL.

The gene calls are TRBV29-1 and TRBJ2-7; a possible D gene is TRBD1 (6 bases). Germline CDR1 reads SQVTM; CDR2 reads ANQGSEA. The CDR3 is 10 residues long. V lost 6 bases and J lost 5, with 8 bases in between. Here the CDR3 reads CSVGAHEQYF. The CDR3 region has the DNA TGCAGCGTGGGGGCCCACGAGCAGTACTTC.

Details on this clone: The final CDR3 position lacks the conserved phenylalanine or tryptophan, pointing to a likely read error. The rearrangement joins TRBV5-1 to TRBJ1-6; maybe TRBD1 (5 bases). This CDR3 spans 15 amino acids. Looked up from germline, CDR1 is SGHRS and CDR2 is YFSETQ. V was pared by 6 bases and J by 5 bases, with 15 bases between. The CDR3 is CASTSEPGNNSPLHL. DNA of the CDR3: TGCGCCAGCACCTCGGAGCCAGGGAATAATTCACCCCTCCACCTT.

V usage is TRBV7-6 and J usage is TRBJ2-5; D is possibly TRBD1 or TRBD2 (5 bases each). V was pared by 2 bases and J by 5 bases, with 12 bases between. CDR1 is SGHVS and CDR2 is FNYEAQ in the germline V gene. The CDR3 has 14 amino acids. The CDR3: CASSLQGEKETQYF. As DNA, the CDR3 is TGTGCCAGCAGCTTACAGGGAGAGAAGGAGACCCAGTACTTC.

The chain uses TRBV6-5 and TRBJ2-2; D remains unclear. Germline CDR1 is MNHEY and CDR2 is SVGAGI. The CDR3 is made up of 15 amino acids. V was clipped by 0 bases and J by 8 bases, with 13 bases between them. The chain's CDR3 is CASSYSLGYSGELFF. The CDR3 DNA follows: TGTGCCAGCAGTTACTCGTTGGGGTATTCGGGGGAGCTGTTTTTT.

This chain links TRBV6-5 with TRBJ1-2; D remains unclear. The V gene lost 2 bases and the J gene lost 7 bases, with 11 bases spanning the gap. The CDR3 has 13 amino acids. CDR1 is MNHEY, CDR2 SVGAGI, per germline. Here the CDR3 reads CASSYSLRSGYTF. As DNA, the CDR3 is TGTGCCAGCAGTTACAGCTTGAGAAGTGGCTACACCTTC.

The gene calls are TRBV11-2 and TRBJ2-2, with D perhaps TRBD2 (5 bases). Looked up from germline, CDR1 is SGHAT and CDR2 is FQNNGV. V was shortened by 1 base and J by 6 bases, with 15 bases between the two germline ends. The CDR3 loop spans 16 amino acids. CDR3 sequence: CASSLGFGVGPGELFF. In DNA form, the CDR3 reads TGTGCCAGCAGCTTAGGGTTCGGGGTAGGGCCCGGGGAGCTGTTTTTT.